A selection of T cell receptor beta chains follows, all from one sample in a study of Graves' ophthalmopathy and Graves' hyperthyroidism. TCRdb passed the multiplex PCR reads through MiXCR, listing each CDR3 protein once. The table records around 1,000,000 distinct CDR3 sequences, less than 45% of them present only once. The sample was peripheral blood or thyroid tissue (not recorded which). These receptors were taken from an adult man with Graves' hyperthyroidism. Both conserved end residues are part of each CDR3. The D gene is left open where the match is weak. Not every row has a clone size; where given, it reads once, few, many or a size class.

J gene | V gene | clone size | D gene | CDR3 protein | CDR3 DNA
TRBJ1-1 | TRBV9 | many | TRBD1 | CASSVGTGSTEAFF | TGTGCCAGCAGCGTAGGGACAGGGAGTACTGAAGCTTTCTTT
TRBJ2-2 | TRBV29-1 | - | - | CSTGEVATGELFF | TGCAGCACAGGGGAGGTGGCCACCGGGGAGCTGTTTTTT
TRBJ2-2 | TRBV20-1 | - | - | CSARPQANTGELFF | TGCAGTGCTAGACCTCAGGCGAACACCGGGGAGCTGTTTTTT
TRBJ1-1 | TRBV9 | - | - | CASSEAFPSNTEAFF | TGTGCCAGCAGCGAGGCCTTCCCGTCGAACACTGAAGCTTTCTTT
TRBJ1-3 | TRBV15 | many | TRBD1 | CATSRGGTVNTIYF | TGTGCCACCAGCAGAGGTGGGACAGTAAACACCATATATTTT
TRBJ2-6 | TRBV6-1 | few | TRBD1 | CASNPQGADNVLTF | TGTGCCAGCAATCCACAGGGGGCAGACAACGTCCTGACTTTC
TRBJ2-7 | TRBV29-1 | - | - | CSGGNFGAGISYEQYF | TGCAGCGGAGGGAATTTTGGGGCCGGGATCTCCTACGAGCAGTACTTC
TRBJ2-7 | TRBV6-5 | - | - | CASSYSAAGPYEQYF | TGTGCCAGCAGTTACTCAGCCGCGGGGCCCTACGAGCAGTACTTC
TRBJ1-2 | TRBV12-3/TRBV12-4 | - | - | CASSPPGLKGGYTF | TGTGCCAGCAGTCCACCGGGACTCAAGGGTGGCTACACCTTC
TRBJ2-7 | TRBV5-1 | - | TRBD2 | CASKAGLAGSYEQYF | TGCGCCAGCAAAGCTGGACTAGCGGGAAGCTACGAGCAGTACTTC
TRBJ2-7 | TRBV27 | - | TRBD1 | CASRAGTGSPEQYF | TGTGCCAGCAGAGCCGGGACAGGGTCCCCGGAGCAGTACTTC
TRBJ2-5 | TRBV7-2 | - | - | CASSKILRGPQETQYF | TGTGCCAGCAGCAAAATATTACGGGGACCTCAAGAGACCCAGTACTTC
TRBJ2-7 | TRBV29-1 | many | TRBD1 | CSVTPGQGIYEQYF | TGCAGCGTAACGCCGGGACAGGGGATCTACGAGCAGTACTTC
TRBJ1-2 | TRBV5-1 | - | TRBD1 | CASSLGSGGGIYGYTF | TGCGCCAGCAGCTTGGGGTCAGGGGGCGGAATCTATGGCTACACCTTC
TRBJ1-5 | TRBV19 | many | TRBD1 | CASSDTGGGIAQHF | TGTGCCAGTAGTGATACAGGGGGCGGGATCGCCCAGCATTTT